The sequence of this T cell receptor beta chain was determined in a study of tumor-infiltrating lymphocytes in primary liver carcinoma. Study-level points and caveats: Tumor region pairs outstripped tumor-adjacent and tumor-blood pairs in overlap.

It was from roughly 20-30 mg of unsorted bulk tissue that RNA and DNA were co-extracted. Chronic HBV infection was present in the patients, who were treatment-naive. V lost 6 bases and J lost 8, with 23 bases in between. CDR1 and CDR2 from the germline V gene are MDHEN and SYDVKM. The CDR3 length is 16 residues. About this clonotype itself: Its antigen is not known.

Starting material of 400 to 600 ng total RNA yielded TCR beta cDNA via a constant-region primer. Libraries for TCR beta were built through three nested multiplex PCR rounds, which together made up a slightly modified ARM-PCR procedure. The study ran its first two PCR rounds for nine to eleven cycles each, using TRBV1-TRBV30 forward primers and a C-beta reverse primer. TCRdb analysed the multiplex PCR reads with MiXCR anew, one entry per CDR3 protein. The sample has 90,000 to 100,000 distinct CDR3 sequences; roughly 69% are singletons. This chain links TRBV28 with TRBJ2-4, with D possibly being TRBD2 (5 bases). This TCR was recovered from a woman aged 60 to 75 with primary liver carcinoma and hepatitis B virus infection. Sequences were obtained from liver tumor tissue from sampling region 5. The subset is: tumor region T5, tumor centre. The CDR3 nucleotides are TGTGCCAGCAGGACGCAAGCGGCCACGGAAAGGGACATTCAGTACTTC. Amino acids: CASRTQAATERDIQYF.